This T cell receptor beta chain was obtained from a study of shared clonotypes between healthy human individuals. Study as a whole: Donors consisted of two women and a few men between 18 and 49. Overall study findings and caveats: What rarefaction showed was incomplete sorted-subset sequencing despite large depth.

The protocol was immunoSEQ multiplex PCR, while the TCRdb copy is restricted to in-frame clones and leaves out a portion. The table lists millions of clones, 85% to 95% of them singletons, with 0.35% to 0.5% in the top ten. The CDR3 is 14 residues long. In germline, CDR1 is SEHNR, CDR2 FQNEAQ (reference sequence). The V and J ends lost 6 bases and 2 bases, in that order; junction bases with no gene match: 7. Worth noting for this clone: The target antigen is unknown.

V is TRBV7-9 and J is TRBJ2-7, with 7 bases fitting TRBD1. Material: naive CD4+ T cells from PBMCs. Subset described: CD45RA+ positively selected. This receptor was identified in a man in his late teens or twenties in good health. Some clones in this sample may be carry-over from other donors' samples. This CDR3 is CASRPRQGPYEQYF. The CDR3 region has the DNA TGTGCCAGCAGGCCCAGACAGGGCCCCTACGAGCAGTACTTC.